This T cell receptor (beta chain) was sequenced for a study of cytomegalovirus exposure and HLA in healthy donors. Study results and limitations: Apart from CMV serostatus, no immune exposure information was available. Confirmation was obtained in vitro that a few CMV-associated chains are specific for CMV antigens.

The CDR3 contains 15 residues. V trimming: 6 bases; J trimming: 2 bases; junction bases outside the gene matches: 6. The germline CDR1 and CDR2 sequences are MNHNY and SVGAGI (reference sequence). The PCR employed 60 Vbeta primers together with 13 Jbeta primers. TCRdb keeps only in-frame clones here, not all; method: immunoSEQ multiplex PCR. Of over 150,000 clones listed, roughly 72% are singletons. Note on this clone: Its cognate antigen is unknown.

The source of this sequence is a man aged 25 to 40 in good health and CMV-seronegative. Sequenced input: PBMCs. The chain recombines TRBV6-6 with TRBJ1-1; 10 bases fit TRBD1. CDR3 sequence reads: CASSRQGAHNTEAFF. For the CDR3, the DNA is TGTGCCAGCAGCCGACAGGGGGCCCATAACACTGAAGCTTTCTTT.